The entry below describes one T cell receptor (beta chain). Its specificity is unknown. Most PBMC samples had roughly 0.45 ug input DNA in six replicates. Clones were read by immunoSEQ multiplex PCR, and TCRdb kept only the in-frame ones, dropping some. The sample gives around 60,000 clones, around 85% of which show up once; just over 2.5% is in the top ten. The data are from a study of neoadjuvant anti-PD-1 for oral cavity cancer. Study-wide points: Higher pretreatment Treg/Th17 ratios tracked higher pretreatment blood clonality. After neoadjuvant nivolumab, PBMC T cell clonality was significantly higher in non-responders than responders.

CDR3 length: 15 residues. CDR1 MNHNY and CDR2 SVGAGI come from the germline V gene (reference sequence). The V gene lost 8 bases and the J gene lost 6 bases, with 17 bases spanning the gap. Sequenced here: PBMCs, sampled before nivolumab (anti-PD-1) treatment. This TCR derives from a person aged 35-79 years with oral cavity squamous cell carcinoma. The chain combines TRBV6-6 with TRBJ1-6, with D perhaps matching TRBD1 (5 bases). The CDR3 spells CASWGRESPNSPLHF. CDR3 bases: TGTGCCAGCTGGGGGAGGGAGAGCCCTAATTCACCCCTCCACTTT.